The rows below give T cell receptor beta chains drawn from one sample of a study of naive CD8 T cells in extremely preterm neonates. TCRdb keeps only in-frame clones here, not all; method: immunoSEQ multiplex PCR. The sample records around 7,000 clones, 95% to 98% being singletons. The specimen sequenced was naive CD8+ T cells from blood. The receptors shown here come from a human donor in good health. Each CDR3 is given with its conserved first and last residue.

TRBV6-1	CASKNQASGSEQYF
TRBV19	CASSIWPSGNEQFF
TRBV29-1	CSITSGQETQYF
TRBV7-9	CASSLDSDPGDTGELFF
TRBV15	CATSSPGLIYEQYF
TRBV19	CASSNYGTGYNEQFF
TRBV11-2	CASSLSSGRLDTQYF
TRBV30	CAGKAGDDPDYEQYF
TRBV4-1	CASSQGTSGLNNEQFF
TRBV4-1	CASSQVPDSSYEQYF
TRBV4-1	CASSQDSGTGNTIYF
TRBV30	CAWQAGGLYEQYF
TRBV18	CASSAGVSYEQYF
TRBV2	CASSLDSLNEKLFF
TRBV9	CASSTGAGELFF
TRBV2	CASSRTGAYEQYF
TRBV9	CASSVRASGGHNEQFF
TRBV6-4	CASSEGLAGDYNEQFF
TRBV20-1	CSAPTSNEQFF
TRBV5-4	CASSLGPAYGGEQFF
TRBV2	CASSSQGGNQPQHF
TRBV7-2	CASSLGLALQDTQYF
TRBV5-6	CASSYTSGASTDTQYF
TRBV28	CASSFEGTDQNYGYTF
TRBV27	CASSFSRESDEQFF
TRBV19	CASSMAGGGVEQYF
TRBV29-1	CSVEGKTGNYGYTF
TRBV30	CAWSVSNSYGYTF
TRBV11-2	CASSPSGTRDGYTF
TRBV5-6	CASTGLAGVPEQFF
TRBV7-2	CASSFGGGPSEQYF
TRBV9	CASSVDFIGDNEQFF
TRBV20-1	CSATLPGELFF
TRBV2	CASSEAQGIRSYNEQFF
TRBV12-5	CASGLDRGRVNQPQHF
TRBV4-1	CASSQNPSKGYEQYF
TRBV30	CAWSVQVRQGPNQPQHF
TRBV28	CASSYLSSGRINEQFF
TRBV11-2	CASSLQGLSTEAFF
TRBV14	CASSHTRGGKETQYF
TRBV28	CASSYGLAGGKRGRDTQYF
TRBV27	CASSLGGADTEAFF
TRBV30	CAWSVQVTGGSYEQYF
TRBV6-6	CASSYTGNQPQHF
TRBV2	CASSERVELAGPRYEQYF
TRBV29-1	CSVVWPGSYEQYF
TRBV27	CASSFAGGYEQYF
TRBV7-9	CASSEGGVEAFF